This T cell receptor (beta chain) comes out of a study of OX40 agonist ivuxolimab in advanced cancers. Repertoires were generated with immunoSEQ multiplex PCR, while TCRdb's copy carries only in-frame clones and drops some. The repertoire consists of about 40,000 clones, with roughly 78% occurring once and the leading ten covering around 1.9%. V dropped 0 bases and J dropped 14 bases, with 17 bases sitting between them. CDR1 is LGHNA, CDR2 YNFKEQ, per germline. This CDR3 comprises 15 residues. The chain employs TRBV4-2 and TRBJ1-6, with unresolved D. The source material was CD4+ or CD8+ T cells sorted from blood, sampled in a trial of the OX40 agonist ivuxolimab. This TCR came from an adult with an advanced solid tumor such as melanoma, head and neck, liver or kidney cancer. The CDR3 spells CASSQDLGPERSLHF. The CDR3 region has the DNA TGTGCCAGCAGCCAAGATCTCGGTCCCGAGAGGTCCCTCCACTTT.